This entry is about one T cell receptor (beta chain). What it binds is unknown. The CDR3 runs to 13 residues. Germline values: CDR1 SEHNR, CDR2 FQNEAQ (reference sequence). Trimming shortened V by 3 bases and J by 4 bases, and 6 bases separated the two germline ends. CD8+ and CD4+ T cells from blood underwent TCR beta sequencing. This entry comes from a study of CD8 T cells in Susac syndrome. Study results and limitations: Clonal expansion of Susac CD8+ cells peaked in TEMRA cells, and it also peaked in active patients. Total CD8+ and CD8+ TEMRA repertoires contained 15 to 20 and five Susac-specific public clones, respectively.

Random hexamers primed reverse transcription of about 0.45 to 1 ug RNA. Multiplex PCR with immunoSEQ amplified the TCR beta CDR3 across 54 Vbeta and 13 Jbeta. TCRdb redid the calling of the immunoSEQ multiplex PCR reads with MiXCR, one entry per CDR3 protein. The sample lists roughly 52,000 distinct CDR3 sequences, about 95% occurring once. The sequence was obtained from a human donor with Susac syndrome. The sample consisted of CD8+ T cells from PBMCs. J is TRBJ1-4 and V is TRBV7-9; D is ambiguous. This CDR3 is CASSLGVNEKLFF. CDR3 in DNA: TGTGCCAGCAGCTTGGGTGTTAATGAAAAACTGTTTTTT.